The rows below give T cell receptor beta chains drawn from one sample of a study of CD8 T cells in Susac syndrome. One entry per CDR3 protein results from TCRdb running MiXCR on the immunoSEQ multiplex PCR reads. The sample carries 150,000 to 160,000 distinct CDR3 sequences, around 96% recorded once. Sample: CD4+ T cells from PBMCs. These receptors all stem from a human donor with Susac syndrome. CDR3s include the opening cysteine and the closing phenylalanine or tryptophan. The D gene is left open where the match is weak. Clone size appears in some rows only: once, few, many, or a class for an expanded clone.

TRBJ2-6,TRBV5-4,NA,NA,CASRPGGLGANVLTF,TGTGCCAGCAGGCCAGGGGGGTTGGGGGCCAACGTCCTGACTTTC
TRBJ2-1,TRBV7-3,NA,NA,CASSLRRNNEQFF,TGTGCCAGCAGCTTAAGACGGAACAATGAGCAGTTCTTC
TRBJ2-3,TRBV12-3/TRBV12-4,NA,NA,CASRPWATDTQYF,TGTGCCAGCCGCCCGTGGGCTACAGATACGCAGTATTTT
TRBJ1-6,TRBV5-1,once,NA,CASSLARDSPLHF,TGCGCCAGCAGCTTGGCCAGGGATTCACCCCTCCACTTT
TRBJ1-2,TRBV19,NA,TRBD1,CASSFGQGGYYGYTF,TGTGCCAGTAGTTTCGGACAGGGGGGATACTATGGCTACACCTTC
TRBJ2-3,TRBV12-3/TRBV12-4,NA,NA,CASRGVRPTDTQYF,TGTGCCAGCAGGGGGGTGAGGCCTACAGATACGCAGTATTTT
TRBJ2-3,TRBV6-2/TRBV6-3,once,NA,CASSQGLTQYF,TGTGCCAGCAGTCAAGGGCTTACGCAGTATTTT
TRBJ1-1,TRBV6-6,NA,NA,CASRNSGTEAFF,TGTGCCAGCAGAAATTCAGGGACTGAAGCTTTCTTT
TRBJ1-1,TRBV24-1,once,NA,CATRSDLPGSAFF,TGTGCCACCCGTTCAGACCTCCCGGGTTCGGCTTTCTTT
TRBJ1-6,TRBV20-1,NA,NA,CSAGVVDSPLHF,TGCAGTGCTGGAGTAGTGGATTCACCCCTCCACTTT
TRBJ2-5,TRBV20-1,NA,TRBD1,CSASSGTGVIETQYF,TGCAGTGCTAGCTCCGGGACAGGGGTGATTGAGACCCAGTACTTC
TRBJ2-1,TRBV7-9,NA,NA,CASSLVGPIYNEQFF,TGTGCCAGCAGCTTAGTGGGACCGATCTACAATGAGCAGTTCTTC
TRBJ2-5,TRBV20-1,NA,NA,CSAHPPGGKSQETQYF,TGCAGTGCCCACCCCCCCGGAGGAAAGTCGCAAGAGACCCAGTACTTC
TRBJ2-7,TRBV29-1,NA,NA,CSVEGQGGSYEQYF,TGCAGCGTTGAAGGCCAGGGGGGGTCCTACGAGCAGTACTTC
TRBJ2-5,TRBV30,NA,TRBD2,CAWSCSGGVRETQYF,TGTGCCTGGAGTTGTAGCGGGGGGGTTCGAGAGACCCAGTACTTC
TRBJ2-1,TRBV7-9,NA,NA,CASRLFEGLTNNEQFF,TGTGCCAGCAGACTCTTTGAAGGACTAACCAACAATGAGCAGTTCTTC
TRBJ2-7,TRBV7-9,NA,NA,CASSPDTSYEQYF,TGTGCCAGCAGCCCCGACACGTCCTACGAGCAGTACTTC
TRBJ1-2,TRBV20-1,NA,NA,CSASASLNGYTF,TGCAGTGCTAGTGCCAGCCTTAATGGCTACACCTTC
TRBJ2-3,TRBV27,NA,NA,CASSANRARRVTDTQYF,TGTGCCAGCAGTGCTAACAGGGCTCGCCGAGTCACAGATACGCAGTATTTT
TRBJ1-2,TRBV12-3/TRBV12-4,NA,NA,CASTMAGGGANPYF,TGTGCCAGCACCATGGCAGGTGGGGGGGCTAACCCGTACTTC
TRBJ2-2,TRBV9,NA,NA,CASSTPGTALGELFF,TGTGCCAGCAGCACCCCCGGGACCGCGCTCGGGGAGCTGTTTTTT
TRBJ1-5,TRBV6-2/TRBV6-3,NA,NA,CASRTGGSNQPQHF,TGTGCCAGCCGAACGGGGGGTAGCAATCAGCCCCAGCATTTT
TRBJ1-1,TRBV2,NA,TRBD1,CASSRLQGGNTEAFF,TGTGCCAGCAGTCGCCTCCAGGGGGGGAACACTGAAGCTTTCTTT
TRBJ2-1,TRBV3-1,NA,TRBD2,CASSQGRGVENEQFF,TGTGCCAGCAGCCAAGGGCGGGGGGTCGAAAATGAGCAGTTCTTC
TRBJ2-3,TRBV29-1,NA,NA,CSVALGGVPDTQYF,TGCAGCGTTGCTCTAGGGGGGGTGCCAGATACGCAGTATTTT
TRBJ1-5,TRBV12-3/TRBV12-4,NA,TRBD1,CASSSGTGENQPQHF,TGTGCCAGCAGCAGCGGGACAGGGGAGAATCAGCCCCAGCATTTT
TRBJ2-5,TRBV14,NA,TRBD2,CASSHRGLGQETQYF,TGTGCCAGCAGCCATCGAGGACTAGGCCAAGAGACCCAGTACTTC
TRBJ2-7,TRBV18,NA,TRBD1,CASSLGTVSSYEQYF,TGTGCCAGCTCCCTTGGGACAGTTTCCTCCTACGAGCAGTACTTC
TRBJ1-3,TRBV12-3/TRBV12-4,NA,NA,CASSYSSGNTIYF,TGTGCCAGCAGCTATAGCTCTGGAAACACCATATATTTT
TRBJ1-4,TRBV29-1,NA,TRBD1,CSAQQGANEKLFF,TGCAGCGCCCAACAGGGGGCTAATGAAAAACTGTTTTTT
TRBJ1-1,TRBV6-6,NA,TRBD1,CASSGQGDTEAFF,TGTGCCAGCAGTGGACAGGGGGACACTGAAGCTTTCTTT
TRBJ2-5,TRBV14,NA,NA,CASSRQQNQETQYF,TGTGCCAGCAGCCGACAACAGAATCAAGAGACCCAGTACTTC
TRBJ2-7,TRBV5-1,NA,NA,CASSRDTNSYEQYF,TGCGCCAGCAGCCGGGACACAAACTCCTACGAGCAGTACTTC
TRBJ1-3,TRBV29-1,NA,NA,CSGDVAGNTIYF,TGCAGCGGCGACGTGGCTGGAAACACCATATATTTT
TRBJ1-6,TRBV20-1,NA,NA,CSAKDSGSSYNSPLHF,TGCAGTGCTAAGGATTCGGGGAGCTCCTATAATTCACCCCTCCACTTT